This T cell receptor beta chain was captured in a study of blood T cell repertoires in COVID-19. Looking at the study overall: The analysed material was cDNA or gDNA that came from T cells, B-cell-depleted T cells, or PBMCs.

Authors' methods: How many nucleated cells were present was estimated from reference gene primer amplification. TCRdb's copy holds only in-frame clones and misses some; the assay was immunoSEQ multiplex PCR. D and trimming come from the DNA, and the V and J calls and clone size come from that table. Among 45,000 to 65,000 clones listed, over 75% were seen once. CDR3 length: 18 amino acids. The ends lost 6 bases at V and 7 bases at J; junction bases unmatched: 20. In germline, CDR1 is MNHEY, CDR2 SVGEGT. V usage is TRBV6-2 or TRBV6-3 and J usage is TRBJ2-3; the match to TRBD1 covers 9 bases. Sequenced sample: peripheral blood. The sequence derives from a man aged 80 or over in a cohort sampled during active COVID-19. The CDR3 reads CASSPSFGTGIVLNTQYF. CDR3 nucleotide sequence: TGTGCCAGCAGCCCATCTTTCGGGACAGGGATCGTGTTGAATACGCAGTATTTT.